Below, 32 T cell receptor beta chains from the same sample are listed, as sequenced in a study of CD8 T cells in ankylosing spondylitis. Study observations and caveats: What seemed typical of ankylosing spondylitis blood was a TCR beta motif built from several highly homologous variants.

TCRdb redid the calling of the 5' RACE reads with MiXCR, one entry per CDR3 protein. This table holds roughly 670,000 distinct CDR3 sequences, around 17% found once. Which antigens these TCRs recognize remains unknown. The sequenced material came from blood, either unsorted or a sorted T cell fraction (not recorded which). The receptors derive from a male donor with ankylosing spondylitis.

The chain combines TRBV12-3 or TRBV12-4 with TRBJ2-7; D remains unclear. The ends were cut back, 2 bases at V and 3 bases at J, with 11 bases in the middle. The CDR3 consists of 14 residues. The CDR3 DNA is TGTGCCAGCAGTTTAATTGGCAGTATCTACGAGCAGTACTTC. Encoded protein: CASSLIGSIYEQYF.

This chain connects TRBV7-2 to TRBJ2-7, with 7 bases identical to TRBD1. CDR3 length: 13 residues. Losses at the gene ends were 8 bases for V and 3 bases for J; bases not matched to a gene: 7. The germline V gene encodes CDR1 SGHTA and CDR2 FQGNSA. The CDR3 loop reads CASQGQTFYEQYF. CDR3 DNA: TGTGCCAGCCAGGGACAGACTTTCTACGAGCAGTACTTC.

There are a few counts of this clonotype. The rearrangement joins TRBV12-3 or TRBV12-4 to TRBJ1-6; D unclear. The CDR3 contains 15 residues. Deletions cut 3 bases from V and 6 bases from J, with 12 bases between. The CDR3 is CASSFMVPGNSPLHF. In DNA, the CDR3 is TGTGCCAGCAGTTTTATGGTACCGGGTAATTCACCCCTCCACTTT.

This clonotype was found a few times. The chain couples TRBV28 to TRBJ1-5; 7 positions match TRBD1. The germline CDR1 and CDR2 sequences are MDHEN and SYDVKM. Trimming removed 4 bases from V and 7 bases from J; junction bases left unmatched: 1. This CDR3 comprises 12 residues. CDR3 sequence reads: CASSSQGQPQHF. The CDR3 coding sequence is TGTGCCAGCAGTTCACAGGGGCAGCCCCAGCATTTT.

This clonotype was seen a few times. The rearrangement joins TRBV7-2 to TRBJ2-1; TRBD2 aligns across 10 bases. V trimming: 4 bases; J trimming: 14 bases; junction bases outside the gene matches: 14. From germline, CDR1 is SGHTA and CDR2 FQGNSA. This CDR3 has 15 amino acids. The CDR3 DNA reads as TGTGCCAGCAGCTCAAGACTAGCGGGCACCCGGGGAGAGTTCTTC. The encoded protein is CASSSRLAGTRGEFF.

This clonotype occurred a few times. The chain links TRBV18 to TRBJ2-4; TRBD2 aligns across 8 bases. This CDR3 is 15 amino acids long. Trimming took 2 bases from V and 3 from J; bases not matched to a gene: 3. CDR1 KGHSH and CDR2 LQKENI come from the germline V gene. CDR3 in DNA: TGTGCCAGCTCACCAATACTAGCGGTCAAAAACATTCAGTACTTC. It translates to CASSPILAVKNIQYF.

The chain is built from TRBV11-2 and TRBJ2-7; the D is unclear. CDR3 length equals 11 residues. Trimming left V 3 bases short and J 7 bases short, with 7 bases between. Per germline, CDR1 SGHAT and CDR2 FQNNGV. CDR3 sequence reads: CASSFQWEQYF. Here the CDR3 DNA reads TGTGCCAGCAGCTTTCAGTGGGAGCAGTACTTC.

The chain employs TRBV20-1 and TRBJ1-1; D possibly corresponds to TRBD1 (5 bases). The ends were cut back, 2 bases at V and 4 bases at J, with 11 bases in the middle. CDR1 DFQATT and CDR2 SNEGSKA come from the germline V gene (reference sequence). This CDR3 contains 13 residues. CDR3 nucleotides: TGCAGTGCTAGAAGGGGAGCGGCCACTGAAGCTTTCTTT. Its translation is CSARRGAATEAFF.

The gene calls are TRBV7-9 and TRBJ2-5; perhaps TRBD1 as D (5 bases). CDR3 length: 12 residues. Trimming removed 5 bases at V and 12 bases at J, with 16 bases between. The V gene's germline CDR1 is SEHNR and CDR2 FQNEAQ (reference sequence). The CDR3 here is CASSSWKLDKYF. The CDR3 bases are TGTGCCAGCAGCAGTTGGAAGTTGGACAAGTACTTC.

There are a few counts of this clonotype. The V call is TRBV6-5, the J call TRBJ2-7; the match to TRBD1 covers 7 bases. The CDR3 is 15 amino acids. The V segment lost 5 bases and the J segment 4 bases; nucleotides outside the gene matches: 11. Germline V gives CDR1 MNHEY, CDR2 SVGAGI. The chain's CDR3 is CASSHPGQSVYEQYF. The CDR3 bases are TGTGCCAGCAGTCACCCGGGACAGTCAGTTTACGAGCAGTACTTC.

The chain is built from TRBV20-1 and TRBJ2-3; 10 bases fit TRBD1. J was trimmed by 4 bases and V by 6 bases; bases with no gene match: 10. There are 15 residues in the CDR3. Germline loops: CDR1 DFQATT, CDR2 SNEGSKA (reference sequence). The CDR3 DNA sequence: TGCAGTGCGGACTGGGACAGGGGAGTTCCAGATACGCAGTATTTT. This sequence encodes CSADWDRGVPDTQYF.

The rearrangement links TRBV20-1 to TRBJ2-7; no definite D call. Germline lookup yields CDR1 DFQATT and CDR2 SNEGSKA (reference sequence). The length of the CDR3 is 13 residues. The V end lost 8 bases, the J end lost 0 bases, and 14 bases lay between the germline ends. CDR3 amino acids: CSTLPLSSYEQYF. The CDR3 DNA reads TGCAGTACCCTCCCCCTTTCCTCCTACGAGCAGTACTTC.

V usage is TRBV6-1 and J usage is TRBJ2-2, with 8 bases aligning to TRBD1. The CDR3 spans 13 residues. J lost 6 bases, V lost 5 bases, and 2 bases had no gene match. Germline V gene lookup returns CDR1 MNHNS and CDR2 SASEGT. This CDR3 is CASSSRGPGELFF. CDR3 DNA sequence: TGTGCCAGCAGTAGCAGGGGGCCCGGGGAGCTGTTTTTT.

V gene TRBV27 combines with J gene TRBJ2-1; 7 bases are shared with TRBD2. There are 14 residues in the CDR3. Germline lookup yields CDR1 MNHEY and CDR2 SMNVEV (reference sequence). The trim removed 5 bases at V and 3 bases at J, leaving 4 bases unmatched. The CDR3: CASSASGVYNEQFF. The CDR3 DNA is TGTGCCAGCAGTGCTAGCGGAGTCTACAATGAGCAGTTCTTC.

V is TRBV27 and J is TRBJ2-5, with 11 bases aligning to TRBD1. The CDR3 loop spans 16 amino acids. V lost 5 bases to trimming and J lost 4 bases; unmatched junction nucleotides: 9. Germline assignment: CDR1 MNHEY and CDR2 SMNVEV (reference sequence). The CDR3 loop is CASSPKDRGLRETQYF. The DNA for the CDR3 is TGTGCCAGCAGTCCGAAGGACAGGGGGCTGAGAGAGACCCAGTACTTC.

This clonotype came up a few times. This rearrangement joins TRBV5-4 to TRBJ2-3; either TRBD1 or TRBD2 may supply D (6 bases each). CDR1 is SGHNT and CDR2 is YYREEE in the germline V gene (reference sequence). Trimming cost V 5 bases and J 0 bases, with 13 bases left between them. The CDR3 sequence is 15 residues long. The CDR3 loop reads CASRRGEVSTDTQYF. The DNA for the CDR3 is TGTGCCAGCAGAAGGGGGGAGGTTAGCACAGATACGCAGTATTTT.

This chain links TRBV13 with TRBJ2-7; 12 nucleotides line up with TRBD2. The trim removed 6 bases at V and 6 bases at J, leaving 12 bases unmatched. The CDR3 sequence is 16 residues long. Germline CDR1 and CDR2: PRHDT and FYEKMQ (reference sequence). As DNA, the CDR3 is TGTGCCAGCAGTAGGGCCAGGACTAGCGGGATTTCCGAGCAGTACTTC. Protein product: CASSRARTSGISEQYF.

The V call is TRBV18, the J call TRBJ1-1, with D perhaps matching TRBD1 (5 bases). Germline CDR1 KGHSH, CDR2 LQKENI. The CDR3 totals 13 residues. Trimming removed 8 bases at V and 6 bases at J, with 16 bases between. Here the CDR3 DNA reads TGTGCCAGCGCTCGACAGACGGACGCTGAAGCTTTCTTT. It specifies CASARQTDAEAFF.

This clonotype was detected only a few times. The rearrangement links TRBV3-1 to TRBJ2-1, with TRBD2 as a possible D gene (6 bases). Germline CDR1 and CDR2: LGHDT and YNNKEL (reference sequence). The CDR3 is 14 amino acids. Trimming removed 3 bases at V and 4 bases at J, with 10 bases between. CDR3 in amino acids: CASSQIAVYNEQFF. The CDR3, as DNA: TGTGCCAGCAGCCAGATAGCGGTTTACAATGAGCAGTTCTTC.

The chain is built from TRBV29-1 and TRBJ2-2; D gene ambiguous. With 1 base removed from V and 1 base from J, the gap between germline ends came to 4 bases. This CDR3 is 13 amino acids long. Per the germline V gene, CDR1 is SQVTM and CDR2 is ANQGSEA. CDR3 residues: CSVEGVNTGELFF. The DNA for the CDR3 is TGCAGCGTTGAAGGGGTGAACACCGGGGAGCTGTTTTTT.

The chain recombines TRBV6-1 with TRBJ2-2; D is unresolved. The CDR3 is 14 amino acids. Trimming left V 6 bases short and J 0 bases short, with 8 bases between. CDR1 and CDR2 from the germline V gene are MNHNS and SASEGT. Written as DNA, the CDR3 is TGTGCCAGCAGCCGAGTTACGAACACCGGGGAGCTGTTTTTT. Its protein product is CASSRVTNTGELFF.

This chain joins TRBV6-5 and TRBJ2-5; D might be TRBD2 (6 bases). CDR3 size: 15 residues. Trimming removed 0 bases from V and 5 bases from J, with 13 bases in between. Germline CDR1 is MNHEY and CDR2 is SVGAGI. CDR3 nucleotide sequence: TGTGCCAGCAGTTACTCTGAGGGTGGAGGGGAGACCCAGTACTTC. Translation gives CASSYSEGGGETQYF.

The chain carries TRBV20-1 and TRBJ2-7, with 10 bases that match TRBD2. The length of the CDR3 is 15 residues. The germline V gene has CDR1 DFQATT and CDR2 SNEGSKA (reference sequence). CDR3 sequence reads: CSSGRADRTPREQYF. CDR3 in DNA: TGCAGCAGCGGGAGGGCCGACCGCACACCGCGGGAGCAGTACTTC.

In nucleotides, the CDR3 is TGCGCCAGCAGCCAAGTGAGGGGTCGCGACGAGCAGTACTTC. As protein: CASSQVRGRDEQYF. The V call is TRBV4-1, the J call TRBJ2-7; the D call may be TRBD1 or TRBD2 (5 bases each). The CDR3 is 14 residues long. Germline CDR1 reads MGHRA; CDR2 reads YSYEKL. V gave up 1 base and J gave up 5 bases, with 12 bases separating them.

The genes are TRBV12-3 or TRBV12-4 and TRBJ1-2, with 7 bases matching TRBD1. The CDR3 is made up of 12 amino acids. After removal of 6 bases from V and 7 bases from J, the junction contained 5 bases not matched to a gene. Here the CDR3 reads CASRVGGGGYTF. The CDR3 DNA follows: TGTGCCAGCAGGGTAGGGGGCGGTGGCTACACCTTC.

V gene TRBV12-3 or TRBV12-4 combines with J gene TRBJ2-7, with a tentative D call TRBD1 (5 bases). The CDR3 is made up of 16 amino acids. Trimming cost V 1 base and J 0 bases, with 13 bases left between them. The CDR3 loop is CASSLEGQISSYEQYF. The DNA of the CDR3 is TGTGCCAGCAGTTTAGAGGGGCAGATAAGCTCCTACGAGCAGTACTTC.

This chain joins TRBV4-1 and TRBJ2-2; 7 bases fit TRBD1. This CDR3 is 16 amino acids long. With 3 bases clipped from V and 1 base from J, the junction kept 5 bases outside the gene matches. The germline gives CDR1 MGHRA, CDR2 YSYEKL. CDR3 nucleotides: TGCGCCAGCAGCCATCTTCGGACAGGGAACACCGGGGAGCTGTTTTTT. Its translation is CASSHLRTGNTGELFF.

This chain links TRBV2 with TRBJ2-7; a possible D gene is TRBD2 (5 bases). CDR3 size: 13 residues. Germline CDR1 is SNHLY and CDR2 is FYNNEI. Trimming pared 8 bases from V and 1 base from J, leaving 12 bases between. The CDR3 coding sequence is TGTGCCAGCGGGGAGCGGTTGTCCTACGAGCAGTACTTC. Protein sequence: CASGERLSYEQYF.

This clonotype was counted a few times. The V and J genes are TRBV11-2 and TRBJ1-2; tentatively, D is TRBD1 (5 bases). The V and J ends lost 1 base and 14 bases respectively, with 20 bases between them. This CDR3 comprises 14 residues. Germline V gene data show CDR1 as SGHAT and CDR2 as FQNNGV. In DNA form, the CDR3 reads TGTGCCAGCAGCTTAGTTCGCATGAAGGTGGGGCCTACCTTC. It yields the protein CASSLVRMKVGPTF.

This clonotype was counted at least ten times. The chain recombines TRBV29-1 with TRBJ2-3; D is possibly TRBD1 (6 bases). CDR1 SQVTM and CDR2 ANQGSEA come from the germline V gene. The CDR3 covers 13 residues. Trimming removed 7 bases from V and 1 base from J, with 12 bases in between. The CDR3 loop is CSGDRMGTDTQYF. CDR3 bases: TGCAGCGGTGACAGGATGGGCACAGATACGCAGTATTTT.

This rearrangement joins TRBV4-1 to TRBJ1-1; 7 bases are a match to TRBD1. CDR1 and CDR2 (germline): MGHRA, YSYEKL. The V segment lost 5 bases and the J segment 2 bases; nucleotides outside the gene matches: 8. CDR3 length: 15 residues. CDR3 region: CASSKETGLNTEAFF. CDR3 bases: TGCGCCAGCAGCAAGGAGACAGGGCTAAACACTGAAGCTTTCTTT.

In its sample, this clonotype was seen a few times. This chain uses TRBV2 with TRBJ2-7; D may be TRBD1 or TRBD2 (5 bases each). Germline V gene sequence: CDR1 SNHLY, CDR2 FYNNEI. This CDR3 has 13 amino acids. With 6 bases removed from V and 7 bases from J, the gap between germline ends came to 16 bases. CDR3 sequence (DNA): TGTGCCAGCAGCGGGGACCTACGTGTAGAGCAGTACTTC. Residues: CASSGDLRVEQYF.